A selection of T cell receptor beta chains follows, all from one sample in a study of CXCR3-negative and CXCR3-positive naive CD8 T cells. After re-calling the 5' RACE reads, TCRdb lists one entry per CDR3 protein, DNA absent. This repertoire includes several thousand distinct CDR3 sequences. Input material: naive CXCR3- CD8+ T cells from blood. The source of these receptors is a human donor in good health. Some clones in this sample may be carry-over from other donors' samples. The CDR3 runs from the conserved cysteine through the conserved F or W. Clone size is given for some rows only: seen once, a few or many times, or a class if the clone is expanded.

abundance	j_gene	v_gene	CDR3aa
medium-sized	TRBJ2-5	TRBV20-1	CSAAPSTSEQETQYF
NA	TRBJ2-5	TRBV12-3/TRBV12-4	CASSLVELAGEQYF
medium-sized	TRBJ2-1	TRBV20-1	CSARGEASYNEQFF
NA	TRBJ2-7	TRBV29-1	CSVPTSGSTYEQYF
medium-sized	TRBJ2-1	TRBV2	CASSDSGAGEEQFF
medium-sized	TRBJ2-5	TRBV18	CASSPTGGETQYF
NA	TRBJ2-3	TRBV14	CASSQAGLADTQYF
medium-sized	TRBJ2-1	TRBV15	CATSRVGTRGNNEQFF
medium-sized	TRBJ2-1	TRBV11-2	CASTLGAGGSSYNEQFF
NA	TRBJ1-1	TRBV6-6	CASSYPQGAPGTEAFF
NA	TRBJ2-3	TRBV7-9	CASSEPLADLTDTQYF
medium-sized	TRBJ1-5	TRBV20-1	CSAPRQDRDSNQPQHF
NA	TRBJ2-1	TRBV2	CASRDLLADSYNEQFF
NA	TRBJ2-3	TRBV29-1	CSVEDVFPPDTQYF
medium-sized	TRBJ2-7	TRBV28	CASTSGLAGGREQYF
medium-sized	TRBJ1-5	TRBV20-1	CSASNPFRVPNQPQHF
NA	TRBJ2-7	TRBV19	CASSEDRDHYEQYF
NA	TRBJ2-5	TRBV5-1	CASSLFGMGPQETQYF
NA	TRBJ2-1	TRBV20-1	CSAQWSNNEQFF
NA	TRBJ2-3	TRBV29-1	CSVEERGQARDTQYF
NA	TRBJ2-1	TRBV28	CASSPTPDYSYNEQFF
medium-sized	TRBJ1-1	TRBV6-2/TRBV6-3	CASTWLGTEAFF
NA	TRBJ1-5	TRBV27	CASSLWQGTNQPQHF